The present T cell receptor beta chain was sequenced within a study of response to subunit inactivated influenza vaccine. MiXCR, applied by TCRdb to the RT-PCR reads, yields one record per CDR3 protein. The sample consists of hundreds of thousands of distinct CDR3 sequences, 25% of them appearing once. Findings and caveats of the study: Researchers suggested that each seasonal influenza vaccination recruits few new T cells.

In this sample, this clonotype turned up a few times. What it binds is unknown. The CDR3 length is 11 residues. V lost 5 bases to trimming and J lost 7 bases, with 8 bases between them. This sequence originates from a man aged 45 to 65 who received an inactivated influenza vaccine. V and J are TRBV12-3 or TRBV12-4 and TRBJ2-5, with D uncertain. The sequencing here drew on CD4+ T cells sorted from PBMCs, taken less than 6 days after vaccination. The CDR3 region has the DNA TGTGCCAGCAGTCGCCTAGGGACCCAGTACTTC. It encodes CASSRLGTQYF.